This TCR beta chain is from a study of response to subunit inactivated influenza vaccine. Study-wide points: T cells newly recruited by each seasonal influenza vaccination are few, the authors suggested.

TCRdb analysed the RT-PCR reads with MiXCR anew, one entry per CDR3 protein. The sample carries 500,000 to 600,000 distinct CDR3 sequences, 14% recorded once. On this clonotype: Its antigen is undetermined.

Germline CDR1 reads MGHRA; CDR2 reads YSYEKL. The CDR3 totals 15 residues. V lost 1 base, J lost 0 bases, and 2 bases stayed unmatched. V gene TRBV4-1 combines with J gene TRBJ2-7; 8 bases are shared with TRBD1. The TCR was taken from a man aged 45 to 65 who received an inactivated influenza vaccine. The sequenced sample was PBMCs from blood, obtained roughly 12 days after vaccination. The CDR3 loop is CASSQGQGPSYEQYF. The CDR3 DNA reads as TGCGCCAGCAGCCAAGGACAGGGGCCCTCCTACGAGCAGTACTTC.